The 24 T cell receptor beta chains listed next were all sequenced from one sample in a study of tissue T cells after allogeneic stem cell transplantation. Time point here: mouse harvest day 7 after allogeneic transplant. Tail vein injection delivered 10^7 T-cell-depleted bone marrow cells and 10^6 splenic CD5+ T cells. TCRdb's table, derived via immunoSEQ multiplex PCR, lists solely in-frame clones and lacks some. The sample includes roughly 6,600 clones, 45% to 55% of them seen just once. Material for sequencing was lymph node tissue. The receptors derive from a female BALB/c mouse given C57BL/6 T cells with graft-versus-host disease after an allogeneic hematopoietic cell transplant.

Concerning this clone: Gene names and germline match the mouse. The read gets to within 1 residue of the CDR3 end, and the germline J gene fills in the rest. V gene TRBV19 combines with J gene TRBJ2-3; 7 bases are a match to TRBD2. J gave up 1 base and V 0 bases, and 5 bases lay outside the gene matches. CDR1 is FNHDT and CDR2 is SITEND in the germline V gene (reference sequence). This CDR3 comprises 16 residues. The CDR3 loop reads CASSIEAGGGAETLYF. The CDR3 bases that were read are TGTGCCAGCAGTATAGAGGCTGGGGGAGGTGCAGAAACGCTGTAT.

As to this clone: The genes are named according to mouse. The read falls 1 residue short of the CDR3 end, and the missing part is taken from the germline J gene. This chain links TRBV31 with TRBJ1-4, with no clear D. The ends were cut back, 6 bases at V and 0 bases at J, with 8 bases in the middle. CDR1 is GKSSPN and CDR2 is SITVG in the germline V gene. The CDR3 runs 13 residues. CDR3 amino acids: CACDTFSNERLFF. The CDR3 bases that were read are TGTGCCTGTGACACCTTTTCCAACGAAAGATTATTT.

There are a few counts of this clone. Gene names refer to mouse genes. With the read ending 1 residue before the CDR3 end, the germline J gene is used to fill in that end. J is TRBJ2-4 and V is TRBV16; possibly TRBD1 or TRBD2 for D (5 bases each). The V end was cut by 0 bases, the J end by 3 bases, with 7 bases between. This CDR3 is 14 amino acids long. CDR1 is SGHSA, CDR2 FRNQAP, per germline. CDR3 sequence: CASSLDGAQNTLYF. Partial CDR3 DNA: TGTGCAAGCAGCTTAGACGGGGCGCAAAACACCTTGTAC. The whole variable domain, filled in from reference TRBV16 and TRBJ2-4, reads NAGVIQTPRHKVTGKGQEATLWCEPISGHSAVFWYRQTIVQGLEFLTYFRNQAPIDDSGMPKERFSAQMPNQSHSTLKIQSTQPQDSAVYLCASSLDGAQNTLYFGAGTRLSVL.

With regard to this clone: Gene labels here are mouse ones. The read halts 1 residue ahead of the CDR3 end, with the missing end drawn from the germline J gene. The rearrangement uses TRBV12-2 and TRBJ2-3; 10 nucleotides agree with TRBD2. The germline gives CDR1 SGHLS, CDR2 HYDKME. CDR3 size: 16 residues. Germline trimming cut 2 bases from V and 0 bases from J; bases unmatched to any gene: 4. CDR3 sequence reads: CASSPDWGASAETLYF. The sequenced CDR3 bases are TGTGCCAGCTCTCCCGACTGGGGGGCTAGTGCAGAAACGCTGTAT.

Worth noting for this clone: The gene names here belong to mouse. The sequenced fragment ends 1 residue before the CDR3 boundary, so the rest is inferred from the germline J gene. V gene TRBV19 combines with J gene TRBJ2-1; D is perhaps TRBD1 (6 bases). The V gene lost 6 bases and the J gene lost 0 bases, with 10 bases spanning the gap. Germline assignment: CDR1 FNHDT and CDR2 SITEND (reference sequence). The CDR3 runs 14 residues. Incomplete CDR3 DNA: TGTGCCAGCATCCCGACAGGTAACTATGCTGAGCAGTTC. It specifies CASIPTGNYAEQF. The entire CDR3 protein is CASIPTGNYAEQFF.

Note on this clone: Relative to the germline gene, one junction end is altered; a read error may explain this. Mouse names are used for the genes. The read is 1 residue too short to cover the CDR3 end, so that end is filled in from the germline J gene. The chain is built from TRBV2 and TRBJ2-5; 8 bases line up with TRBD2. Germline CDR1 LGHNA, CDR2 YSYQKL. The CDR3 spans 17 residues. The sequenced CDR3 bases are TGTGTCAGCAGCCAAGATGGGCTGGGGGGTTCCCAAGACACCCAGTAC. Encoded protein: CVSSQDGLGGSQDTQY. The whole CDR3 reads CVSSQDGLGGSQDTQYF.

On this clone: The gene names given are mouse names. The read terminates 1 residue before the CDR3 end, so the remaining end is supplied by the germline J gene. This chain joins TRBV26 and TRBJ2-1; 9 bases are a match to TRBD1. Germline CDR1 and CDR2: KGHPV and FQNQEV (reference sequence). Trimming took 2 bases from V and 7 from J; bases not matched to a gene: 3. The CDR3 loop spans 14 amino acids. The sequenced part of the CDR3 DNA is TGTGCCAGCAGTCTGGGGACAGGGTGGGCTGAGCAGTTC. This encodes CASSLGTGWAEQF. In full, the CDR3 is CASSLGTGWAEQFF.

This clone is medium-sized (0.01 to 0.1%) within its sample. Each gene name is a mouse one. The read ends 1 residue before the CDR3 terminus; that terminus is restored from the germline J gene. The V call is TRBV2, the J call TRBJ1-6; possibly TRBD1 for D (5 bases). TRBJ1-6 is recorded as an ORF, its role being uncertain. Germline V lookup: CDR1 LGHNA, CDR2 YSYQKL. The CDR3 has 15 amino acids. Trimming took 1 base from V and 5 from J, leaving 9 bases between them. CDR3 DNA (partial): TGTGCCAGCAGCCAAGGACAAGGGGATAATTCGCCCCTCTAC. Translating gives CASSQGQGDNSPLY. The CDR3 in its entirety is CASSQGQGDNSPLYF.

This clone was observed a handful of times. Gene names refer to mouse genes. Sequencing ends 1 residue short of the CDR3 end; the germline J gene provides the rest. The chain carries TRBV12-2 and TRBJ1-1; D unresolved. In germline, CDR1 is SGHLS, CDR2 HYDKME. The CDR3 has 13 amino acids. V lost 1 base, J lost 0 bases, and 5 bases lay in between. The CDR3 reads CASSLRQNTEVFF. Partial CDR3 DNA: TGTGCCAGCTCTCTTCGACAGAACACAGAAGTCTTC.

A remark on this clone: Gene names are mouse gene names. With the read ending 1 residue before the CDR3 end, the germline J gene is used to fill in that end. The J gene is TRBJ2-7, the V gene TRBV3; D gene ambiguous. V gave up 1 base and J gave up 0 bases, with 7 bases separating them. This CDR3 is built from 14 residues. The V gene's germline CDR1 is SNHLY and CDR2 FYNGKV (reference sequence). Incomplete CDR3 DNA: TGTGCCAGCAGCTTAGGGCTGGCCTCCTATGAACAGTAC. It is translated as CASSLGLASYEQY. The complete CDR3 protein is CASSLGLASYEQYF.

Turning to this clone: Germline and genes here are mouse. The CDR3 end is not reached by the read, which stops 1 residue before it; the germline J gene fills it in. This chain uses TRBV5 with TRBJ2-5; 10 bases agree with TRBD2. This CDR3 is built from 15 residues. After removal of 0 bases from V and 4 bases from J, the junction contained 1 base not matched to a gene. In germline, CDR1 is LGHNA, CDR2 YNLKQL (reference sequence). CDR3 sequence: CASSQDGLGEDTQYF. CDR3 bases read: TGTGCCAGCAGCCAAGATGGACTGGGGGAAGACACCCAGTAC.

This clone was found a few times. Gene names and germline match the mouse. The CDR3 protein is CGARQGYEQYF. The part of the CDR3 DNA that was read is TGTGGTGCTAGACAGGGATATGAACAGTAC. V usage is TRBV20 and J usage is TRBJ2-7; TRBD1 might be the D (6 bases). The read falls 1 residue short of the CDR3 end, and the missing part is taken from the germline J gene. The V and J ends lost 3 bases and 4 bases respectively, with 7 bases between them. The CDR3 covers 11 residues. Germline loops: CDR1 GFQATS, CDR2 STVNSAI.

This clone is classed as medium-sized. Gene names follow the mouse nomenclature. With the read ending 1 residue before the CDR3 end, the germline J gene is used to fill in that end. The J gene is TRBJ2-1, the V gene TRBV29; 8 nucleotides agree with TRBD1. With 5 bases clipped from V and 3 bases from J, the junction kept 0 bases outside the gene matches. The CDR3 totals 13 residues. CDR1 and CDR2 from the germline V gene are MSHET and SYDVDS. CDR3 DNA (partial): TGTGCTAGCAGTCAGGGGGCCTATGCTGAGCAGTTC. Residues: CASSQGAYAEQF. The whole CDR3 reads CASSQGAYAEQFF.

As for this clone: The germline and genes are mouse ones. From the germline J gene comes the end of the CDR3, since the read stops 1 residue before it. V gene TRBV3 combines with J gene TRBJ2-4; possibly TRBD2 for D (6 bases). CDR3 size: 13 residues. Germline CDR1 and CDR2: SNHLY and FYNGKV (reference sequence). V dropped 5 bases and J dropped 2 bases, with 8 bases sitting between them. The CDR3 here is CASSRLDQNTLYF. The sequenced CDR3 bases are TGTGCCAGCAGCAGACTGGATCAAAACACCTTGTAC.

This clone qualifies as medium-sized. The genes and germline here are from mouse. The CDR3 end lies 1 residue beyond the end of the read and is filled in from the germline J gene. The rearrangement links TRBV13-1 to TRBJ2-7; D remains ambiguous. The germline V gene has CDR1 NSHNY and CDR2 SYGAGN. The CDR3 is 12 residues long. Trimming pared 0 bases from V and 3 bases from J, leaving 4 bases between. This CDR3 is CASSDAVYEQYF. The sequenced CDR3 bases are TGTGCCAGCAGTGATGCGGTCTATGAACAGTAC.

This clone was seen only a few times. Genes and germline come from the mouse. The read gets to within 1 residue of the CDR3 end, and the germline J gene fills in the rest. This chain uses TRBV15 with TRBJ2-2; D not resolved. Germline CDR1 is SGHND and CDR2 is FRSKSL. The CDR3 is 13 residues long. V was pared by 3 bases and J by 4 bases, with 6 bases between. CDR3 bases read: TGTGCCAGCAGTTTCGGGTCCACCGGGCAGCTCTAC. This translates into CASSFGSTGQLY. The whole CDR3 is CASSFGSTGQLYF.

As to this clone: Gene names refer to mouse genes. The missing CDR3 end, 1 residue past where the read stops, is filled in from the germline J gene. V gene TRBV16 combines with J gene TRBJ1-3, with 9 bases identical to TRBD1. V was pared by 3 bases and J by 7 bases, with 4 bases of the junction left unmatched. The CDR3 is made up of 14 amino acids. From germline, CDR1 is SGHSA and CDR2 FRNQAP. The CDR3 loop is CASSFGTGINTLYF. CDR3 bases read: TGTGCAAGCAGCTTCGGGACAGGGATTAATACGCTCTAT.

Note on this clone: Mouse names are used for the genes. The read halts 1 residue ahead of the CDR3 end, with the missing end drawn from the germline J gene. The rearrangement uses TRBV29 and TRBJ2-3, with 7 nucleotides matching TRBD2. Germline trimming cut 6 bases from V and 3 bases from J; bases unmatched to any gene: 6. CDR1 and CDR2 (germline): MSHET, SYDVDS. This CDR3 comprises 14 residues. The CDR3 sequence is CASRPGGGAETLYF. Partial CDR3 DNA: TGTGCTAGCAGGCCCGGGGGGGGGGCAGAAACGCTGTAT.

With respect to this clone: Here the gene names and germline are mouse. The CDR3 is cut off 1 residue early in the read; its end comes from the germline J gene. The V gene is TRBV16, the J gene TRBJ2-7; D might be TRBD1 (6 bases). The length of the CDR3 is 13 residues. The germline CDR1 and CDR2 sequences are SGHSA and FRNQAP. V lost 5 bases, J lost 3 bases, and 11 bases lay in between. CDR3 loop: CASSRDTYYEQYF. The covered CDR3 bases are TGTGCAAGCAGCCGGGACACATACTATGAACAGTAC.

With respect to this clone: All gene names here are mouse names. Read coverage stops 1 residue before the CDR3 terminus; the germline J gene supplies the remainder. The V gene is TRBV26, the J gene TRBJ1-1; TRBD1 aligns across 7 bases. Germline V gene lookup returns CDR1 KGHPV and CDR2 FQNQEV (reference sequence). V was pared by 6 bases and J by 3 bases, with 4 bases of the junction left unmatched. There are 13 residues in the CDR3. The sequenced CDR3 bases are TGTGCCAGCAGCTACAGGGGTGACACAGAAGTCTTC. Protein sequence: CASSYRGDTEVF. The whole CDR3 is CASSYRGDTEVFF.

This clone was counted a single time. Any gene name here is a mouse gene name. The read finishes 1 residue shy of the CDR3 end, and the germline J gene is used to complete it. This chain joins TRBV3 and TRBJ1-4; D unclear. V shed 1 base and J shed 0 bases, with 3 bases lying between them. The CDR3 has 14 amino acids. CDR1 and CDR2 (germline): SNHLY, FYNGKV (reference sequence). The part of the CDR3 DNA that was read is TGTGCCAGCAGCTTAGGGCTTTCCAACGAAAGATTATTT. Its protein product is CASSLGLSNERLF. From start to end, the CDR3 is CASSLGLSNERLFF.

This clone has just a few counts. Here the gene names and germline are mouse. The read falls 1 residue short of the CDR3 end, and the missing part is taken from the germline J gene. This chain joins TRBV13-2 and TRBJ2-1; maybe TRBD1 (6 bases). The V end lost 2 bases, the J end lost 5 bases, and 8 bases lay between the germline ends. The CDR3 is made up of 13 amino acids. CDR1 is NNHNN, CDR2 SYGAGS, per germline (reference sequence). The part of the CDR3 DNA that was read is TGTGCCAGCGGTGACAGGGGAGATGCTGAGCAGTTC. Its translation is CASGDRGDAEQF. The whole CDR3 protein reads CASGDRGDAEQFF.

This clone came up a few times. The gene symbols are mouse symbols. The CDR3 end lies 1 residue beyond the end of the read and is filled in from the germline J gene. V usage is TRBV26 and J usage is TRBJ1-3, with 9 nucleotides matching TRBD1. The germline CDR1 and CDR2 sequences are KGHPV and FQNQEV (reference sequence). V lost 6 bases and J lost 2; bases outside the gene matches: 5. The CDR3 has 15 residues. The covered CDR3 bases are TGTGCCAGCAGCCTAACAGGGGGCGCTGGAAATACGCTCTAT. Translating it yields CASSLTGGAGNTLY. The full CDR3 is CASSLTGGAGNTLYF.

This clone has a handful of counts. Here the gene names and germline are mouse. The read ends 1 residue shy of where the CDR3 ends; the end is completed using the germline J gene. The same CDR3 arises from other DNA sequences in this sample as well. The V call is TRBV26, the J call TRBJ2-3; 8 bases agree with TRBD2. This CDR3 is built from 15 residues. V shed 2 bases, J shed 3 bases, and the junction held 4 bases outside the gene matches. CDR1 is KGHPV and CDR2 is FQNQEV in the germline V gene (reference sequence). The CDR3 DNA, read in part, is TGTGCCAGCAGTCTGAGGGGGGGCGGAGCAGAAACGCTGTAT. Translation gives CASSLRGGGAETLY. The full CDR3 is CASSLRGGGAETLYF.